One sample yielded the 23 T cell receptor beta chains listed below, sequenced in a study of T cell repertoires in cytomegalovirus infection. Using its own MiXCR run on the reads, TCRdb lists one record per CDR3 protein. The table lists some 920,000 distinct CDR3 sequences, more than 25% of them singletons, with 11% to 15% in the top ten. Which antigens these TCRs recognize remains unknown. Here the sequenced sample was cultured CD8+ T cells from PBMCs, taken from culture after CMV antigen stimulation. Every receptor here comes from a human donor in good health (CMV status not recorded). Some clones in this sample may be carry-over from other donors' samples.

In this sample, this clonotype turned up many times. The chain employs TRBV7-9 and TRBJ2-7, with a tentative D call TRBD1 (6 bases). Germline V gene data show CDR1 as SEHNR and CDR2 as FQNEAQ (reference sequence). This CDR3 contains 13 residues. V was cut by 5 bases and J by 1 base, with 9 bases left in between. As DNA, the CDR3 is TGTGCCAGCAGCACGGACAGATCCTACGAGCAGTACGTC. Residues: CASSTDRSYEQYV.

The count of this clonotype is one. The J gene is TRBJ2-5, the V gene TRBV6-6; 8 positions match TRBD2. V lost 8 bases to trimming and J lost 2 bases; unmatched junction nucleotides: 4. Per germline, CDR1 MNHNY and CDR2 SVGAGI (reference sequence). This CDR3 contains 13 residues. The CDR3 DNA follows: TGTGCCAGCTTTAGCGGGGCGCAAGAGACCCAGTACTTC. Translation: CASFSGAQETQYF.

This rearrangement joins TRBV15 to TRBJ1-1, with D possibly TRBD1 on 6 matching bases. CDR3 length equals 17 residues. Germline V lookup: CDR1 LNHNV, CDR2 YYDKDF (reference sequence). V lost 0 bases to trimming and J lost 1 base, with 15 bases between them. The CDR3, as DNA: TGTGCCACCAGCAGAGACCCATTGACAGGTGCGAACACTGAAGCTTTCTTT. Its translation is CATSRDPLTGANTEAFF.

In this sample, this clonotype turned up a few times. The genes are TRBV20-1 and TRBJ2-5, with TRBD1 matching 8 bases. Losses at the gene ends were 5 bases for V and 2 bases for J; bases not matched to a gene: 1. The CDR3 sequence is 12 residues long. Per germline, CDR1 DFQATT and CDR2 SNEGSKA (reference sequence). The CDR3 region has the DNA TGCAGTGCTGGGACAGGTCAAGAGACCCAGTACTTC. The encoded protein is CSAGTGQETQYF.

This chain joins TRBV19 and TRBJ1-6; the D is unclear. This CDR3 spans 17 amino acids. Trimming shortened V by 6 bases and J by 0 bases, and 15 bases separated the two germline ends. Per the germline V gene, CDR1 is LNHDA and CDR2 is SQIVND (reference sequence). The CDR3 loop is CASSTQTWGSYNSPLHF. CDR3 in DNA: TGTGCCAGTAGCACCCAAACCTGGGGCTCCTATAATTCACCCCTCCACTTT.

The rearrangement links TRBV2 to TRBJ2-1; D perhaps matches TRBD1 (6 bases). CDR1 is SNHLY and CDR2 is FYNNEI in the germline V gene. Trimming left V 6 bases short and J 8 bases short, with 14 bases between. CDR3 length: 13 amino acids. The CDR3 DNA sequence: TGTGCCAGCAGCGAGGCCCACAGGGATGAGCAGTTCTTC. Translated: CASSEAHRDEQFF.

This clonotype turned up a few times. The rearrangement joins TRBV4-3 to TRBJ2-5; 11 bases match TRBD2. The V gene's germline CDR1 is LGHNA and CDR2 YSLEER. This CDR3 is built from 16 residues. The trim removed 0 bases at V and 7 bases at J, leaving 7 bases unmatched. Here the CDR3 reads CASSQDTPLAGGTQYF. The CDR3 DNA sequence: TGCGCCAGCAGCCAAGATACCCCTCTAGCGGGGGGGACCCAGTACTTC.

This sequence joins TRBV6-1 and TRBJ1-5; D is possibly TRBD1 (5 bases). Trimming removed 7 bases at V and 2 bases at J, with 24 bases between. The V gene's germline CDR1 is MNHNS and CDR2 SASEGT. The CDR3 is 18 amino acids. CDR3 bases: TGTGCCAGCACCAATCCGGGACCCCGGGCGGGTGGCAATCAGCCCCAGCATTTT. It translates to CASTNPGPRAGGNQPQHF.

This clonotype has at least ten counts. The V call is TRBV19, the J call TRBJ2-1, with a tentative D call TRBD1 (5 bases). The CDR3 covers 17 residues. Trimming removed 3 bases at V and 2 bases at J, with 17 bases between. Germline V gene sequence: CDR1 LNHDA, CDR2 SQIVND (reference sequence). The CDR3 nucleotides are TGTGCCAGTAGTATTATTTCTGTGGCAGGGACCTACAATGAGCAGTTCTTC. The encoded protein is CASSIISVAGTYNEQFF.

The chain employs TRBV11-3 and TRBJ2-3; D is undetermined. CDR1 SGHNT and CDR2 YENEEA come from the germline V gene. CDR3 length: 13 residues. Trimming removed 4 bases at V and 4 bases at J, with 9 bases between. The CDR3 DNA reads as TGTGCCAGCAGCTCCCCTGGAGCAGATACGCAGTATTTT. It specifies CASSSPGADTQYF.

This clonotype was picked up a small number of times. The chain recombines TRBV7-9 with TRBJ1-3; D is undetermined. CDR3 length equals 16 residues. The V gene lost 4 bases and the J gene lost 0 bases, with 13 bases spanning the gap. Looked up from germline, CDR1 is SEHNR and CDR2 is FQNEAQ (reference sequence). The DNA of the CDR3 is TGTGCCAGCAGCTCCCGGACCCGGGCCTCTGGAAACACCATATATTTT. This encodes CASSSRTRASGNTIYF.

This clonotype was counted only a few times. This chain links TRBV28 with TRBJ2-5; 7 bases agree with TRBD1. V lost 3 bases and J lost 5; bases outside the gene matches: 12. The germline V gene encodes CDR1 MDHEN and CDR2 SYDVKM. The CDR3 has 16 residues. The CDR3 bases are TGTGCCAGCAGTTTTTGGGGACAGAGCCGGTCGGAGACCCAGTACTTC. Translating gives CASSFWGQSRSETQYF.

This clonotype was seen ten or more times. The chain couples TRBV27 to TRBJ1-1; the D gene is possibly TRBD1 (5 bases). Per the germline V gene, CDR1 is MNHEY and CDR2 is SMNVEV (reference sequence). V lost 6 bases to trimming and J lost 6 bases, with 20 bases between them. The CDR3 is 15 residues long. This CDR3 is CASRPPSGNMAEAFF. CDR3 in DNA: TGTGCCAGCAGACCTCCCTCAGGGAATATGGCTGAAGCTTTCTTT.

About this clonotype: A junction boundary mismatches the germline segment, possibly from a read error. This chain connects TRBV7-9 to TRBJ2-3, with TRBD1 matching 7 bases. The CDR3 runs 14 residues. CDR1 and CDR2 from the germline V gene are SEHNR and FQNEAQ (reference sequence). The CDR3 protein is CASNLRGGPDTQYF. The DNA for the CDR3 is TGTGCCAGCAACTTACGAGGGGGCCCGGATACGCAGTATTTT. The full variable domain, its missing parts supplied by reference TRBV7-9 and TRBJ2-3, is DTGVSQNPRHKITKRGQNVTFRCDPISEHNRLYWYRQTLGQGPEFLTYFQNEAQLEKSRLLSDRFSAERPKGSFSTLEIQRTEQGDSAMYLCASNLRGGPDTQYFGPGTRLTVL.

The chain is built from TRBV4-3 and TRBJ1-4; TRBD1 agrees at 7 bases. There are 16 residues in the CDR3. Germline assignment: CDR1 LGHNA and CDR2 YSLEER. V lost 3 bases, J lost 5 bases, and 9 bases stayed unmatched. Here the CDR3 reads CASSHGQALWNEKLFF. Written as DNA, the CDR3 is TGCGCCAGCAGCCATGGACAGGCCCTTTGGAATGAAAAACTGTTTTTT.

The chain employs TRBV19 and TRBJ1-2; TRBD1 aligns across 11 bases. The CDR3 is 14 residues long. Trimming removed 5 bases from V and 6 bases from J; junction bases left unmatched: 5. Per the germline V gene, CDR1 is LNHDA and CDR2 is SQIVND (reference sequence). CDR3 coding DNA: TGTGCCAGTAGTGGATGGACAGGGGGCGATGGCTACACCTTC. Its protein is CASSGWTGGDGYTF.

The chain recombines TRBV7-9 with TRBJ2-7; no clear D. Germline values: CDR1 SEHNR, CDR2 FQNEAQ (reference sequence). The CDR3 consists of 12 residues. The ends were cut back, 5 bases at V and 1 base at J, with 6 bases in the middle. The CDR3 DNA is TGTGCCAGCAGCGAAATGTCCTACGAGCAGTACTTC. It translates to CASSEMSYEQYF.

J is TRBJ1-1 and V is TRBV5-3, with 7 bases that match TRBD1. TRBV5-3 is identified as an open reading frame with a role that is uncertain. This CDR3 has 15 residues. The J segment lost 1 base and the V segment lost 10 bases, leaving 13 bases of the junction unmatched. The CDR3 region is CAGLTGWTENTEAFF. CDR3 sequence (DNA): TGTGCCGGACTGACAGGGTGGACGGAGAACACTGAAGCTTTCTTT.

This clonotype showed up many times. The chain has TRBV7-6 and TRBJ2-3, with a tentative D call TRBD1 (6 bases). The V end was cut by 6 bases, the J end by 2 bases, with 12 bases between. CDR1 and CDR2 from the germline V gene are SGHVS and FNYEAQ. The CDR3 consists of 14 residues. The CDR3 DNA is TGTGCCAGCAGTTTCACAGGGCCCACAGATACGCAGTATTTT. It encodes CASSFTGPTDTQYF.

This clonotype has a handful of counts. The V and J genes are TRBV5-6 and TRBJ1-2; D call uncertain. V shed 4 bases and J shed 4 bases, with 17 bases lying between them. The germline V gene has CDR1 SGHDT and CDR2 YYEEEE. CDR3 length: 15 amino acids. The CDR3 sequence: CASSLGREPVYGYTF. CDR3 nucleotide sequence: TGTGCCAGCAGCCTCGGTCGGGAACCAGTCTATGGCTACACCTTC.

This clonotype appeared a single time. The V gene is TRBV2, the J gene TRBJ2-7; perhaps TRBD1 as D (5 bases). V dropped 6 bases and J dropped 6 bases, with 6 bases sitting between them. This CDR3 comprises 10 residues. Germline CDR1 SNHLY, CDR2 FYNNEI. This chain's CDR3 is CASRGLEQYV. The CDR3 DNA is TGTGCCAGCAGGGGGCTCGAGCAGTACGTC.

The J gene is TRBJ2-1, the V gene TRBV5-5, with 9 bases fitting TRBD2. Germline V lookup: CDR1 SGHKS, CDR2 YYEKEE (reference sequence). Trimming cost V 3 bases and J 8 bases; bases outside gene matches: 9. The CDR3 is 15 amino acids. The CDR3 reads CASSYGRGGLYEQFF. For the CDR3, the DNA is TGTGCCAGCAGCTACGGGCGGGGGGGCCTCTATGAGCAGTTCTTC. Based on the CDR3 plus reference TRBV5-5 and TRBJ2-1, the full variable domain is DAGVTQSPTHLIKTRGQQVTLRCSPISGHKSVSWYQQVLGQGPQFIFQYYEKEERGRGNFPDRFSARQFPNYSSELNVNALLLGDSALYLCASSYGRGGLYEQFFGPGTRLTVL.

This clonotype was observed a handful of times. CDR3: CASSSTGSRELFF. The CDR3 DNA sequence: TGTGCCAGCAGCTCGACAGGGTCGAGAGAGCTGTTTTTT. The rearrangement uses TRBV5-6 and TRBJ2-2, with 7 positions matching TRBD1. The CDR3 is made up of 13 amino acids. V lost 3 bases and J lost 11; bases outside the gene matches: 7. Germline CDR1 reads SGHDT; CDR2 reads YYEEEE.